There are many counts of the clone carrying this T cell receptor (beta chain). Its antigen is currently unknown. The authors' processing: It was from CDR3 differences across clinicopathological groups that a distant-metastasis classifier for papillary thyroid cancer was built. TCRdb re-called the PCR reads with MiXCR. These V and J calls rely on TCRdb rather than the paper's analysis. Here the sample spans some 22,000 clones, roughly 23% being singletons. V dropped 0 bases and J dropped 7; count of bases not matched to a gene: 3. The CDR3 is 14 amino acids. From germline, CDR1 is SGHNT and CDR2 YYREEE (reference sequence). The data were taken from a study of metastatic and nonmetastatic thyroid tumors. For the study at large: Both malignant and benign thyroid patients supplied peripheral blood and tumor or nodule tissue samples, across which the repertoires of these patients were then compared. Study-wide results and caveats: The reported finding was significantly higher TCR beta diversity in malignant thyroid tumors relative to benign nodules, in blood and tumor.

Each patient came to thyroid surgery without any prior treatment (of any kind). Sequenced input: tumor tissue. The clonotype was recovered from a female donor with papillary thyroid cancer or a benign thyroid nodule (not recorded which). Some clones in this sample may be carry-over from other donors' samples. V usage is TRBV5-4 and J usage is TRBJ1-2; TRBD1 matches at 10 bases. CDR3 nucleotides: TGTGCCAGCAGCTTGGGACAGGGGGCGGCTGGCTACACCTTC. Protein sequence: CASSLGQGAAGYTF.